This TCR beta chain was recorded in a study of T-cell memory formation after mild COVID-19. Whole-study findings and limits: Of the contracting clones, CD4+ ones lay mainly in CM and EM, and CD8+ ones in EMRA. The finding that pre-infection memory included some responding clones suggested that cross-reactive memory joined.

This clonotype was recorded a few times. No antigen is known for it. CDR1 is SEHNR, CDR2 FQNEAQ, per germline (reference sequence). The CDR3 contains 13 residues. Trimming cost V 6 bases and J 1 base, with 9 bases left between them. Employing constant-segment primers, 5'RACE generated TCR alpha and TCR beta cDNA libraries bearing sample barcodes and UMIs. From the 5' RACE reads, TCRdb called clonotypes with MiXCR, one entry per CDR3 protein. Of 470,000 or so distinct CDR3 sequences listed, approximately 18% are singletons. The sequenced material came from PBMCs or a T cell subset sorted from them (not recorded which). The rearrangement uses TRBV7-9 and TRBJ1-2; D gene uncertain. The TCR originated in a man younger than 35 who had mild COVID-19 (a few samples of this study predate the infection). Cell type and time point are not known. The CDR3 DNA reads TGTGCCAGCAGTCCGACTCTTAACTATGGCTACACCTTC. Translating it yields CASSPTLNYGYTF.